Detailed here is one TCR beta chain. The data originate from a study of shared clonotypes between healthy human individuals. Clones were sequenced by immunoSEQ multiplex PCR, and TCRdb holds only the in-frame ones, with some missing. The sample has roughly 1 million clones; about 84% are singletons. V gave up 7 bases and J gave up 3 bases; unmatched junction bases: 2. This CDR3 is built from 11 residues. In germline, CDR1 is GTSNPN, CDR2 SVGIG (reference sequence). This TCR was sampled from a man aged 18 to 30 in good health. Some clones in this sample may be carry-over from other donors' samples. The specimen sequenced was memory CD4+ T cells from PBMCs. Subset here: CD45RA-negative fraction. The gene calls are TRBV30 and TRBJ2-7; TRBD1 matches 8 bases. The CDR3 DNA sequence: TGTGCCTCGGACAGGGACTACGAGCAGTACTTC. Its protein is CASDRDYEQYF.